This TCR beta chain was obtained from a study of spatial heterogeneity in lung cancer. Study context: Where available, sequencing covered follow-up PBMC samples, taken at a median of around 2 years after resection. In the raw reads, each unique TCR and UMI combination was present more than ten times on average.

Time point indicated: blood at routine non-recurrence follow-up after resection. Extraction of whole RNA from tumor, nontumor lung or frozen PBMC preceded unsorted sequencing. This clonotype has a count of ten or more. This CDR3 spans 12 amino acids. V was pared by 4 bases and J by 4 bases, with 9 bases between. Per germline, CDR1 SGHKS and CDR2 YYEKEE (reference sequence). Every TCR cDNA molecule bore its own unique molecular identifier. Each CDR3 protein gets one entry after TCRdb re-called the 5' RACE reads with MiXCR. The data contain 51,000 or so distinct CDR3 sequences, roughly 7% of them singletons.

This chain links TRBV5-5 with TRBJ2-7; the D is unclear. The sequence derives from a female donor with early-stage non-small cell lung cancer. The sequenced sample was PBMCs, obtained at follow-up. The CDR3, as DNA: TGTGCCAGCAGCGTTAATCAGTACGAGCAGTACTTC. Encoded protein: CASSVNQYEQYF.